This record looks at one T cell receptor beta chain sequence and its context. This sample was taken from a study of blood T cell repertoires in COVID-19. Whole-study context: From T cells, B-cell-depleted T cells, or PBMCs came the material, which was cDNA or gDNA.

The table came from immunoSEQ multiplex PCR; TCRdb's copy has only in-frame clones and leaves some out. The sample records over 250,000 clones, 90% being singletons. The germline V gene encodes CDR1 SGDLS and CDR2 YYNGEE. This CDR3 spans 18 amino acids. The ends lost 4 bases at V and 0 bases at J; junction bases unmatched: 10. Residents of about two dozen US areas, aged roughly 18 to 89 years, made up the participants. V gene TRBV9 combines with J gene TRBJ2-6, with 7 bases identical to TRBD1. The sequence came from a man in his 60s who had recovered from COVID-19. Sequenced input: PBMCs or T cells enriched from blood (not recorded which). The CDR3 DNA is TGTGCCAGCAGCTCGTCCGGGACAGCTACCTCTGGGGCCAACGTCCTGACTTTC. It encodes CASSSSGTATSGANVLTF.